The text below deals with one T cell receptor beta chain. Patients each gave 1 to 8 samples, pretreatment and on-treatment. Method: immunoSEQ multiplex PCR; TCRdb's copy keeps in-frame clones and lacks some. In the table there are about 82,000 clones, about 90% of which are singletons. This sample was taken from a study of PD-L1 blockade in urothelial cancer. This clonotype was sampled from a woman aged 70-85 years with urothelial cancer. The starting material was PBMCs, obtained around atezolizumab (anti-PD-L1) treatment.

The CDR3 DNA reads as TGTGCCACCAGCAGAGATAGGGTAGCGGGTGCGGGAGACTACGAGCAGTACTTC. This codes for CATSRDRVAGAGDYEQYF. The V gene is TRBV15, the J gene TRBJ2-7; 7 bases are a match to TRBD2. Per the germline V gene, CDR1 is LNHNV and CDR2 is YYDKDF (reference sequence). The CDR3 spans 18 residues. Trimming cost V 0 bases and J 3 bases; bases outside gene matches: 14.